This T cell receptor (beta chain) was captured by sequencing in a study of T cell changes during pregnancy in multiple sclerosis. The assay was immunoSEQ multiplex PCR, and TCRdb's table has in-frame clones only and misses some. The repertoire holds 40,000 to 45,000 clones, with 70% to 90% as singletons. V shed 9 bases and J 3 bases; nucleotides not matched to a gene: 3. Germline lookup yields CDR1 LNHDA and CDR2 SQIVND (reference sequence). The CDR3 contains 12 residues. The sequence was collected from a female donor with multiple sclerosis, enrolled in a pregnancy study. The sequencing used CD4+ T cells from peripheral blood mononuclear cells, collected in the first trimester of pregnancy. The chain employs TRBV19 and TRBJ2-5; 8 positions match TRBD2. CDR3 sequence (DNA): TGTGCCAGCCCGGGAGGGAAAGAGACCCAGTACTTC. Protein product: CASPGGKETQYF.